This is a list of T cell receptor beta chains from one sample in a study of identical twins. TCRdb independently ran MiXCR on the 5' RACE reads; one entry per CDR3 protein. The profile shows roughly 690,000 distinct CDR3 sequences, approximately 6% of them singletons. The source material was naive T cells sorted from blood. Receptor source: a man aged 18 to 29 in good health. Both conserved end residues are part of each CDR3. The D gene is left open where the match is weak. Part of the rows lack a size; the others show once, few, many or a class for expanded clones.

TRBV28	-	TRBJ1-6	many	TGTGCCAGCACCTACCAGGGGACTTCACCCCTCCACTTT	CASTYQGTSPLHF
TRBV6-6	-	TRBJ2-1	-	TGTGCCAGTAAACTAGGAGGGAATGAGCAGTTCTTC	CASKLGGNEQFF
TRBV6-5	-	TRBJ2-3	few	TGTGCCAGCAGTTACTCCGTGGCGGATACGCAGTATTTT	CASSYSVADTQYF
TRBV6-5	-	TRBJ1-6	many	TGTGCCAGCAGTTACTCTATTATTCAGGGTAGCTCACCCCTCCACTTT	CASSYSIIQGSSPLHF
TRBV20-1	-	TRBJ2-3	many	TGCAGTGCCTGGCTGAGGATGGAGGATACGCAGTATTTT	CSAWLRMEDTQYF
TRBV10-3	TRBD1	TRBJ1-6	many	TGTGCCATCCGACAGGCAGGGGGCATTTCACCCCTCCACTTT	CAIRQAGGISPLHF
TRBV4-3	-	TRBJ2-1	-	TGCGCCAGCAGCCAAGAGGGTGGAGTACGCAATGAGCAGTTCTTC	CASSQEGGVRNEQFF
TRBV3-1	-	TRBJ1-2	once	TGTGCCAGCAGCCAAGAGCTCCTTGTTGGACTGGCTAACTATGGCTACACCTTC	CASSQELLVGLANYGYTF
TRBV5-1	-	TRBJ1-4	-	TGCGCCAGCAGCGTAGTGGACTGGGGAGCTAATGAAAAACTGTTTTTT	CASSVVDWGANEKLFF
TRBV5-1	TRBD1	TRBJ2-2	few	TGCGCCAGCAGCCATCAGGGGGCGGCCGGGGAGCTGTTTTTT	CASSHQGAAGELFF
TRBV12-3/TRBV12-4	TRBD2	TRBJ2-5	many	TGTGCCAGCAGTGGGGGACTAGCGGGAAGAGAGACCCAGTACTTC	CASSGGLAGRETQYF
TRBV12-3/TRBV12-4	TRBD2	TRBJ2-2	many	TGTGCCAGCAGCTATGGGACTAGCGGGCCCGGGGAGCTGTTTTTT	CASSYGTSGPGELFF
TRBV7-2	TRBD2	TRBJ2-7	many	TGTGCCAGCAGCGTAGATATAGCGGGGTCTTACGAGCAGTACTTC	CASSVDIAGSYEQYF
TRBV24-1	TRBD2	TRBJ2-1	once	TGTGCCACCAGTAAGAGCGGGACTCTCTTCAATGAGCAGTTCTTC	CATSKSGTLFNEQFF
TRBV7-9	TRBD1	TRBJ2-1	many	TGTGCCAGCAGCCCAGTTACAGGGGGCCACAATGAGCAGTTCTTC	CASSPVTGGHNEQFF
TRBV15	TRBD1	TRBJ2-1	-	TGTGCCACCAGCAGCGGGACAGGGATATACAATGAGCAGTTCTTC	CATSSGTGIYNEQFF
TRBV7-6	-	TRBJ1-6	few	TGTGCCAGCAGCCCTGGGACTGCGGGACTCTCACCCCTCCACTTT	CASSPGTAGLSPLHF
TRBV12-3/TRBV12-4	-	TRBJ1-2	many	TGTGCCAGCAGTATTCCCCAGGGGTCCGGGGGCTACACCTTC	CASSIPQGSGGYTF
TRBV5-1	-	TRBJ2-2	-	TGCGCCAGCAGCCAAGGCGCCCGAGTGAACACCGGGGAGCTGTTTTTT	CASSQGARVNTGELFF
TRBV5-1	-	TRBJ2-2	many	TGCGCCAGCCGGCCGGACGACACCGGGGAGCTGTTTTTT	CASRPDDTGELFF
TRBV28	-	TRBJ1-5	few	TGTGCCAGCACGGGGGAGGTTATCCAGCCCCAGCATTTT	CASTGEVIQPQHF
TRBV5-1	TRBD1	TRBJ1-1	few	TGCGCCAGCAGCCCCTCCATCTCGACAGGGTCGAACACTGAAGCTTTCTTT	CASSPSISTGSNTEAFF
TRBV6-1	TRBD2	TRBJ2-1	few	TGTGCCAGCAGCCAAACTAGCGGGATTGGGGATGAGCAGTTCTTC	CASSQTSGIGDEQFF
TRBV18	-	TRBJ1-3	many	TGTGCCAGCTCACCCACCGCGAACAGAAATGGAAACACCATATATTTT	CASSPTANRNGNTIYF
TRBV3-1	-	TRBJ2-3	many	TGTGCCAGCAGCCAAGTTGAAGATACGCAGTATTTT	CASSQVEDTQYF
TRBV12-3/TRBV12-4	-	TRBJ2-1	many	TGTGCCAGCAGTTTAACGGAGGGCTCCTACAATGAGCAGTTCTTC	CASSLTEGSYNEQFF
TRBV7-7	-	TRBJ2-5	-	TGTGCCAGCAGCCTAAAAGGGCGCCAAGAGACCCAGTACTTC	CASSLKGRQETQYF
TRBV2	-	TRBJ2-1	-	TGTGCCAGCAGGGTAACAGGGCATGAGCAGTTCTTC	CASRVTGHEQFF
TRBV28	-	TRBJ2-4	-	TGTGCCAGCAGTTCTCCCTCCGGTCTGGCCAAAAACATTCAGTACTTC	CASSSPSGLAKNIQYF
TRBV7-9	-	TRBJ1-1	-	TGTGCCAGCAGCTCCGGACAGCCAGTCTCTGAAGCTTTCTTT	CASSSGQPVSEAFF
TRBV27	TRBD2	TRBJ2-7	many	TGTGCCAGCAGTTTATCAACTAGCGTACTACCCTACGAGCAGTACTTC	CASSLSTSVLPYEQYF
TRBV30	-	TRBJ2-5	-	TGTGCCTGGAGCAGCCAAGAGACCCAGTACTTC	CAWSSQETQYF
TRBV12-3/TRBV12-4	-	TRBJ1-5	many	TGTGCCAGCAGGCGGACGGGAAGAAATCAGCCCCAGCATTTT	CASRRTGRNQPQHF
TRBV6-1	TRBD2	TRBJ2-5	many	TGTGCCAGCAGCCACCAAGGACTAGCGGGAAAGGAGACCCAGTACTTC	CASSHQGLAGKETQYF
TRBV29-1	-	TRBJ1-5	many	TGCAGCGTTGAAGATCAAGATCAGCCCCAGCATTTT	CSVEDQDQPQHF
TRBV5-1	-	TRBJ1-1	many	TGCGCCAGCAGCCTACCGACAGGCAGAATGAACACTGAAGCTTTCTTT	CASSLPTGRMNTEAFF
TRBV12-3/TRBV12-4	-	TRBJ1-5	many	TGTGCCAGCAGTTCCGACGGGGCCGCGGAGCCCCAGCATTTT	CASSSDGAAEPQHF
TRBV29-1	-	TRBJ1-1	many	TGCAGCGTTGTATTGGAGAACACTGAAGCTTTCTTT	CSVVLENTEAFF
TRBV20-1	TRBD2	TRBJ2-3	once	TGCAGTGCTTCCGGGACTAGCGGGTCTAATACGCAGTATTTT	CSASGTSGSNTQYF
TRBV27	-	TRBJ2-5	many	TGTGCCAGCAGTCCGAGGACTCACGCTACGGTAGAGACCCAGTACTTC	CASSPRTHATVETQYF
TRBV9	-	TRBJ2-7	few	TGTGCCAGCAGCGTAGACGTGCAGCCTCCCCACGAGCAGTACTTC	CASSVDVQPPHEQYF
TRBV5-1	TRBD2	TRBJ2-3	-	TGCGCCAGCAGCTTGTTGGGACTAAGGGTACACACAGATACGCAGTATTTT	CASSLLGLRVHTDTQYF
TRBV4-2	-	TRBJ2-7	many	TGTGCCAGCAGCCAAGCGGGGAGCGTTGACTCCTACGAGCAGTACTTC	CASSQAGSVDSYEQYF
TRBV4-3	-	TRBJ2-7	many	TGCGCCAGCAGCCAAGAAGGTCCCGGACGCTCCTACGAGCAGTACTTC	CASSQEGPGRSYEQYF
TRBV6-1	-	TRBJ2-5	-	TGTGCCAGCAGTGGGACCGGGACACCGCAAGAGACCCAGTACTTC	CASSGTGTPQETQYF
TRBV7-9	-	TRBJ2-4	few	TGTGCCAGCAGCCCCCGGATACCCTCTGGGGATAACATTCAGTACTTC	CASSPRIPSGDNIQYF
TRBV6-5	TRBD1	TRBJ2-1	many	TGTGCCAGCAGTTACTCTCCAGGGGGTAATGAGCAGTTCTTC	CASSYSPGGNEQFF
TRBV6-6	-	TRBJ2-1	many	TGTGCCAGCAGAGGGGACGCACACAATGAGCAGTTCTTC	CASRGDAHNEQFF
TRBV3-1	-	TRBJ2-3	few	TGTGCCAGCAGCCAAGTGACCACGCAGTATTTT	CASSQVTTQYF